These 15 T cell receptor beta chains share one sample of origin, sequenced in a study of shared clonotypes between healthy human individuals. Profiling relied on immunoSEQ multiplex PCR, and the TCRdb table lists in-frame clones only, not all of them. Of some 2,400,000 clones detected, 90% to 96% appear once; the ten largest clones hold more than 0.1%. The sequencing sample was made of naive CD4+ T cells sorted from blood. Specified subset: CD45RA+ positively selected. These receptors originate from a man between 18 and 29 years old in good health.

This rearrangement joins TRBV9 to TRBJ2-7; 9 bases agree with TRBD1. CDR1 and CDR2 from the germline V gene are SGDLS and YYNGEE. The CDR3 has 15 amino acids. The V gene end was trimmed by 3 bases and the J gene end by 1 base; junction bases not matched to a gene: 5. The DNA of the CDR3 is TGTGCCAGCAGCGACCCCGGGACAGGGTCCTACGAGCAGTACTTC. Amino acid sequence: CASSDPGTGSYEQYF.

The chain carries TRBV6-5 and TRBJ1-6, with D maybe TRBD1 (5 bases). Deletions cut 2 bases from V and 8 bases from J, with 13 bases between. There are 15 residues in the CDR3. Germline CDR1 is MNHEY and CDR2 is SVGAGI. CDR3: CASSYAGRLDSPLHF. The CDR3 bases are TGTGCCAGCAGTTACGCGGGGCGGTTAGATTCACCCCTCCACTTT.

This chain connects TRBV6-1 to TRBJ2-7; maybe TRBD2 (6 bases). V was shortened by 3 bases and J by 0 bases, with 21 bases between the two germline ends. This CDR3 spans 18 amino acids. Per the germline V gene, CDR1 is MNHNS and CDR2 is SASEGT. CDR3 amino acids: CASSESPLAGFGSYEQYF. The DNA of the CDR3 is TGTGCCAGCAGTGAGAGCCCCCTCGCGGGGTTTGGCTCCTACGAGCAGTACTTC.

The CDR3 nucleotides are TGCGCCAGCAGCCCGGACGACAGCAAACCCTATGGCTACACCTTC. It yields the protein CASSPDDSKPYGYTF. The chain employs TRBV5-1 and TRBJ1-2, with D maybe TRBD1 (5 bases). Germline V gene sequence: CDR1 SGHRS, CDR2 YFSETQ. This CDR3 has 15 amino acids. Trimming removed 4 bases at V and 4 bases at J, with 17 bases between.

The chain couples TRBV9 to TRBJ1-2; no definite D call. CDR1 is SGDLS, CDR2 YYNGEE, per germline. The germline V and J ends were trimmed by 4 bases and 6 bases, with 16 bases remaining between them. The CDR3 contains 14 residues. CDR3 DNA: TGTGCCAGCAGCCCGTGGACGGGTCGGGATGGCTACACCTTC. It codes for CASSPWTGRDGYTF. The complete variable domain, with remaining parts taken from reference TRBV9 and TRBJ1-2, reads DSGVTQTPKHLITATGQRVTLRCSPRSGDLSVYWYQQSLDQGLQFLIQYYNGEERAKGNILERFSAQQFPDLHSELNLSSLELGDSALYFCASSPWTGRDGYTFGSGTRLTVV.

This CDR3 reads CASSEASVGELFF. The DNA of the CDR3 is TGTGCCAGCAGTGAAGCCTCGGTCGGGGAGCTGTTTTTT. The chain is built from TRBV2 and TRBJ2-2; no firm D call. This CDR3 is 13 amino acids long. The V gene's germline CDR1 is SNHLY and CDR2 FYNNEI. V lost 0 bases and J 7 bases, leaving 6 bases between the germline ends.

The genes are TRBV6-1 and TRBJ2-1, with TRBD2 matching over 9 bases. There are 15 residues in the CDR3. Germline V gene lookup returns CDR1 MNHNS and CDR2 SASEGT. Trimming took 6 bases from V and 8 from J; bases not matched to a gene: 11. CDR3 loop: CASREVSGRWYEQFF. The CDR3 nucleotides read TGTGCCAGCAGGGAGGTCAGCGGGAGGTGGTATGAGCAGTTCTTC.

This chain uses TRBV7-9 with TRBJ2-2, with TRBD1 as a possible D gene (6 bases). The CDR3 covers 15 residues. V lost 5 bases and J lost 7, with 17 bases in between. Per germline, CDR1 SEHNR and CDR2 FQNEAQ (reference sequence). The CDR3 is CASSPGQWGDGELFF. As DNA, the CDR3 is TGTGCCAGCAGCCCAGGACAGTGGGGAGACGGGGAGCTGTTTTTT.

This clone was seen a single time. The chain joins TRBV6-6 to TRBJ2-5; TRBD2 is a possible D gene (5 bases). The CDR3 covers 13 residues. Trimming took off 4 bases at V and 6 bases at J, with 12 bases between the two ends. Germline V gene data show CDR1 as MNHNY and CDR2 as SVGAGI (reference sequence). CDR3 nucleotides: TGTGCCAGCAGTTTGGGCGGCGGGCAGACCCAGTACTTC. Translated, it gives CASSLGGGQTQYF.

In the case of this clone: In the same sample, other DNA sequences code for this CDR3. This chain links TRBV18 with TRBJ1-4; the D is unclear. V lost 2 bases and J lost 7, with 8 bases in between. The CDR3 runs to 13 residues. Germline values: CDR1 KGHSH, CDR2 LQKENI. The CDR3 DNA follows: TGTGCCAGCTCACCAGGGGTGAGTGAAAAACTGTTTTTT. Its protein product is CASSPGVSEKLFF.

The chain recombines TRBV6-1 with TRBJ1-1; no reliable D call. The germline V gene encodes CDR1 MNHNS and CDR2 SASEGT. Trimming shortened V by 4 bases and J by 0 bases, and 9 bases separated the two germline ends. The CDR3 contains 14 residues. The DNA of the CDR3 is TGTGCCAGCAGTGTCGCAGCCATGAACACTGAAGCTTTCTTT. This gives the protein CASSVAAMNTEAFF.

The chain joins TRBV6-4 to TRBJ1-4; 9 bases are a match to TRBD1. CDR3 length: 15 residues. The germline V gene has CDR1 MRHNA and CDR2 SNTAGT. The J segment lost 8 bases and the V segment lost 5 bases, leaving 9 bases of the junction unmatched. CDR3 nucleotide sequence: TGTGCCAGCAGTTATACAGGGGGCCTAGGGGAAAAACTGTTTTTT. Its translation: CASSYTGGLGEKLFF.

This chain uses TRBV5-1 with TRBJ2-7; TRBD2 agrees at 15 bases. Trimming took 2 bases from V and 2 from J; bases not matched to a gene: 11. Germline V gene lookup returns CDR1 SGHRS and CDR2 YFSETQ. The CDR3 extends over 19 amino acids. CDR3 nucleotide sequence: TGCGCCAGCAGCTTTTTGGCTGGACTAGCGGGAGGGCCGGCCTACGAGCAGTACTTC. This gives the protein CASSFLAGLAGGPAYEQYF.

This clone has a single count. This same CDR3 is encoded by further DNA sequences in the sample. The chain combines TRBV19 with TRBJ2-7, with 12 bases that match TRBD1. Trimming took 3 bases from V and 7 from J; bases not matched to a gene: 7. The CDR3 length is 15 residues. From germline, CDR1 is LNHDA and CDR2 SQIVND (reference sequence). The CDR3 DNA reads TGTGCCAGTAGTATCCCGGGACAGGGGGCGTATGAGCAGTACTTC. Protein: CASSIPGQGAYEQYF.

In this sample, this clone turned up once. The chain links TRBV5-4 to TRBJ2-1; D tentatively fits TRBD1 or TRBD2 (6 bases each). Trimming shortened V by 5 bases and J by 12 bases, and 15 bases separated the two germline ends. Germline V gene sequence: CDR1 SGHNT, CDR2 YYREEE (reference sequence). The CDR3 loop spans 12 amino acids. The DNA of the CDR3 is TGTGCCAGCAGATCCGACAGGCGGGGGCAGTTCTTC. Translation gives CASRSDRRGQFF.